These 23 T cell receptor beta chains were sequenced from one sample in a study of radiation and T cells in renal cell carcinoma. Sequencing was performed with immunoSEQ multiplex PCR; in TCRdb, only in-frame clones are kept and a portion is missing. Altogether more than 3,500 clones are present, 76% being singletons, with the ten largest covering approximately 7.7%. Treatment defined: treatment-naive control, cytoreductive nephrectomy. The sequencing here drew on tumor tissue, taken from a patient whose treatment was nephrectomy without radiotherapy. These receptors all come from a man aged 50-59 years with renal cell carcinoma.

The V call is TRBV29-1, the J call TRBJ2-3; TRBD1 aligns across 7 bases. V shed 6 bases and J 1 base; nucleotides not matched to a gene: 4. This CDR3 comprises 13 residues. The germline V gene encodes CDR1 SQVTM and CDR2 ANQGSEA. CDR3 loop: CSVRQGGTDTQYF. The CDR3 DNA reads TGCAGCGTCCGACAGGGAGGCACAGATACGCAGTATTTT.

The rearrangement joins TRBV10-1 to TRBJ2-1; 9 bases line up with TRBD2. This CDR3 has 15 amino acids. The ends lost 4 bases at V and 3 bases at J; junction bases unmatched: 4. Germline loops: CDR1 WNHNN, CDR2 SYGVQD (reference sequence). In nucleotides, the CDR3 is TGCGCCAGCAGTGCTGGACTAGCGAACTACAATGAGCAGTTCTTC. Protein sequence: CASSAGLANYNEQFF.

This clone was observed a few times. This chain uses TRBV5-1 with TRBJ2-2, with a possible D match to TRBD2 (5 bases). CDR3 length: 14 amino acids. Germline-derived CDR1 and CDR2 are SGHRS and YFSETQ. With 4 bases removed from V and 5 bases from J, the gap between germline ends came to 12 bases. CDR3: CASSEDSPTGELFF. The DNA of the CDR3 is TGCGCCAGCAGCGAGGACTCCCCAACCGGGGAGCTGTTTTTT.

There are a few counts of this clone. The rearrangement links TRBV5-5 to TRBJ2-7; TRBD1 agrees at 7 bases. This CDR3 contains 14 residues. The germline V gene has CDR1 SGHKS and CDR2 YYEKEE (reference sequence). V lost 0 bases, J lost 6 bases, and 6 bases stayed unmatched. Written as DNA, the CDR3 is TGTGCCAGCAGCTTGGAAGGGGGCGCCGTCGAGCAGTACTTC. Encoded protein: CASSLEGGAVEQYF.

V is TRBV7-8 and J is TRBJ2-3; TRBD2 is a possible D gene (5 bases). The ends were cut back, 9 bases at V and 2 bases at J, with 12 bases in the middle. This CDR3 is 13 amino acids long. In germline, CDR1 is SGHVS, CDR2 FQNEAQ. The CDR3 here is CASRTSYTDTQYF. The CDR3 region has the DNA TGTGCCAGTCGGACTTCATACACAGATACGCAGTATTTT.

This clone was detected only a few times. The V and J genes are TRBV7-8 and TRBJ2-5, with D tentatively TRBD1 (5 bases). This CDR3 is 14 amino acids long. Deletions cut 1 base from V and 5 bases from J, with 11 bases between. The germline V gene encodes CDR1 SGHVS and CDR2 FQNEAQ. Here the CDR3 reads CASSLEIAGETQYF. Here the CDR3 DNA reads TGTGCCAGCAGCTTAGAGATAGCAGGGGAGACCCAGTACTTC.

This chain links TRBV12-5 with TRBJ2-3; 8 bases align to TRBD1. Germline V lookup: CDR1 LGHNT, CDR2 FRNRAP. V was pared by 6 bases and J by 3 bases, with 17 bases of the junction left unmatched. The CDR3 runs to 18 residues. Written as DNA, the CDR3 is TGTGCTAGTGGACTAAACCCAGTGACAGGGGTTGGGACAGATACGCAGTATTTT. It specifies CASGLNPVTGVGTDTQYF.

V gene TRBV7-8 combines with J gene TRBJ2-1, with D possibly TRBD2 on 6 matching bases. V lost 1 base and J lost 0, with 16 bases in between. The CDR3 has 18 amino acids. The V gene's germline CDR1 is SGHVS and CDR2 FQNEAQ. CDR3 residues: CASSLGPRGRSSYNEQFF. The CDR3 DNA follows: TGTGCCAGCAGCTTAGGCCCTCGGGGGAGAAGCTCCTACAATGAGCAGTTCTTC.

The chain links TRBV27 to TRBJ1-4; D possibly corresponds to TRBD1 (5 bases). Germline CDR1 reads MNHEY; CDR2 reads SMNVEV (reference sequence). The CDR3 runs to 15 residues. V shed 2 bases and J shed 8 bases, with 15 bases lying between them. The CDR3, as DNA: TGTGCCAGCAGTTTAACCTCCGCAGGGAAGGAAAAACTGTTTTTT. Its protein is CASSLTSAGKEKLFF.

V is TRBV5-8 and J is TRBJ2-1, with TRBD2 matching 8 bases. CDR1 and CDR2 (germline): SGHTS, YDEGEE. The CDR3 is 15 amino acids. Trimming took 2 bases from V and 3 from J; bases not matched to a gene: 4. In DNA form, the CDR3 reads TGTGCCAGCAGCTTCGACACTAGCGGCTACAATGAGCAGTTCTTC. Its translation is CASSFDTSGYNEQFF.

The DNA for the CDR3 is TGTGCCAGCAGCTCGACTAGCGGGAGTTCCTACAATGAGCAGTTCTTC. This sequence encodes CASSSTSGSSYNEQFF. The rearrangement joins TRBV11-3 to TRBJ2-1, with 12 bases lining up with TRBD2. V was pared by 4 bases and J by 1 base, with 2 bases of the junction left unmatched. Germline V lookup: CDR1 SGHNT, CDR2 YENEEA. This CDR3 region has 16 residues.

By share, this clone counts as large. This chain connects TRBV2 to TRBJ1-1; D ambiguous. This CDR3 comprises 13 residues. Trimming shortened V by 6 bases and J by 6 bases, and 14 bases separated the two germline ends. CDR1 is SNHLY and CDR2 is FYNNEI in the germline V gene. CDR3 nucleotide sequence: TGTGCCAGCAGGGCCGCCCAAGCTTCTGAAGCTTTCTTT. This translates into CASRAAQASEAFF.

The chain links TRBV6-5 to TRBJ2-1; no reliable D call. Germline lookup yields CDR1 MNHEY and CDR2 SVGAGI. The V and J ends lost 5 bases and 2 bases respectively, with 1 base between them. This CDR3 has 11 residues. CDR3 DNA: TGTGCCAGCAGTGCCTACAATGAGCAGTTCTTC. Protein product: CASSAYNEQFF.

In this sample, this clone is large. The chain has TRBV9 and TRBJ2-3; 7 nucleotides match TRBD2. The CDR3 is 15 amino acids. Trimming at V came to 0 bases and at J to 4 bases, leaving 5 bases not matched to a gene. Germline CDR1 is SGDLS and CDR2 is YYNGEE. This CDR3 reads CASSVDGLAADTQYF. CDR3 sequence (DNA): TGTGCCAGCAGCGTAGACGGTCTAGCGGCAGATACGCAGTATTTT.

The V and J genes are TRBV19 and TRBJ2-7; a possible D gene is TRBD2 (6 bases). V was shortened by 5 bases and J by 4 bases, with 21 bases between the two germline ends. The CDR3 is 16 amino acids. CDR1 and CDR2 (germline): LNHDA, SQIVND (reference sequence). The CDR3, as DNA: TGTGCCAGTAGTTCCTCCCTTGGGGCGGGGATTTACGAGCAGTACTTC. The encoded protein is CASSSSLGAGIYEQYF. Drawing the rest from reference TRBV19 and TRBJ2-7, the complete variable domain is DGGITQSPKYLFRKEGQNVTLSCEQNLNHDAMYWYRQDPGQGLRLIYYSQIVNDFQKGDIAEGYSVSREKKESFPLTVTSAQKNPTAFYLCASSSSLGAGIYEQYFGPGTRLTVT.

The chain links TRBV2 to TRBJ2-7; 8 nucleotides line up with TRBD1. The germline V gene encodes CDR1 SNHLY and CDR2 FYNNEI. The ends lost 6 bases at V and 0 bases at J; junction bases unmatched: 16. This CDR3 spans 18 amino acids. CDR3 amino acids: CASSTTETGTGSSYEQYF. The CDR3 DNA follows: TGTGCCAGCAGCACTACCGAGACCGGGACAGGAAGCTCCTACGAGCAGTACTTC.

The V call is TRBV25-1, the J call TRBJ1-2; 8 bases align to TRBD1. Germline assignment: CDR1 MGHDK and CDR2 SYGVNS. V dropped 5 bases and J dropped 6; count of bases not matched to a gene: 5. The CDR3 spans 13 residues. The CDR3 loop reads CASSQGAYDGYTF. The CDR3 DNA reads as TGTGCCAGCAGTCAGGGGGCCTATGATGGCTACACCTTC.

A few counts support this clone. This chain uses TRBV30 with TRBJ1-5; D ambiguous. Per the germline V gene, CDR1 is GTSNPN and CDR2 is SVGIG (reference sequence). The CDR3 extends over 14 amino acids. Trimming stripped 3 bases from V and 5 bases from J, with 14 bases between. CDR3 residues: CAWSVAGLDQPQHF. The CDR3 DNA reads TGTGCCTGGAGCGTGGCAGGCCTTGATCAGCCCCAGCATTTT.

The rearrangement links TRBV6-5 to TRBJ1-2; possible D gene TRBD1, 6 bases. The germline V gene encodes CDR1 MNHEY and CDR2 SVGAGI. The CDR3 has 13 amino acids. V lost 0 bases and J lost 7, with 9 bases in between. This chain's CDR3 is CASSYSAGAGYTF. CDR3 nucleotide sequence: TGTGCCAGCAGTTACTCCGCAGGGGCTGGCTACACCTTC.

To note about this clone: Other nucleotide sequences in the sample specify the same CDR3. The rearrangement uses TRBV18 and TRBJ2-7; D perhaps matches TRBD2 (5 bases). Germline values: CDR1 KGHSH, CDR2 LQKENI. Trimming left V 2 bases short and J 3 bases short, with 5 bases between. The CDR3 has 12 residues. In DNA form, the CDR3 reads TGTGCCAGCTCACCAGAGGGCTACGAGCAGTACTTC. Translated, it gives CASSPEGYEQYF.

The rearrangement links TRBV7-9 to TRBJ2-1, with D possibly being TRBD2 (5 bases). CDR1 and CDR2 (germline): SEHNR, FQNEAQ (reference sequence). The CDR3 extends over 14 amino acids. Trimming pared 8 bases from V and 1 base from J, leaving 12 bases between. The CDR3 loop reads CASGSTDSYNEQFF. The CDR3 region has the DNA TGTGCCAGCGGGAGTACGGATTCCTACAATGAGCAGTTCTTC.

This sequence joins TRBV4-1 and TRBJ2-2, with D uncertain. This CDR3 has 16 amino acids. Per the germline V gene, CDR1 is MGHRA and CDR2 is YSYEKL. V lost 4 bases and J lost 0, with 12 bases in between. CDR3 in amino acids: CASSLAPYANTGELFF. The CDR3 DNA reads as TGCGCCAGCAGCCTTGCCCCGTACGCGAACACCGGGGAGCTGTTTTTT.

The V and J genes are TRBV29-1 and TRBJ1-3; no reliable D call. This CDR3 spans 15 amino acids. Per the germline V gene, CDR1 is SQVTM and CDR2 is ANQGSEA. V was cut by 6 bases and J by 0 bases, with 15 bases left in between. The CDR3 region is CSVAEVPASGNTIYF. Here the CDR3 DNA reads TGCAGCGTCGCCGAGGTACCGGCCTCTGGAAACACCATATATTTT. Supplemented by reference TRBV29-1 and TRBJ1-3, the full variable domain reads SAVISQKPSRDICQRGTSLTIQCQVDSQVTMMFWYRQQPGQSLTLIATANQGSEATYESGFVIDKFPISRPNLTFSTLTVSNMSPEDSSIYLCSVAEVPASGNTIYFGEGSWLTVV.